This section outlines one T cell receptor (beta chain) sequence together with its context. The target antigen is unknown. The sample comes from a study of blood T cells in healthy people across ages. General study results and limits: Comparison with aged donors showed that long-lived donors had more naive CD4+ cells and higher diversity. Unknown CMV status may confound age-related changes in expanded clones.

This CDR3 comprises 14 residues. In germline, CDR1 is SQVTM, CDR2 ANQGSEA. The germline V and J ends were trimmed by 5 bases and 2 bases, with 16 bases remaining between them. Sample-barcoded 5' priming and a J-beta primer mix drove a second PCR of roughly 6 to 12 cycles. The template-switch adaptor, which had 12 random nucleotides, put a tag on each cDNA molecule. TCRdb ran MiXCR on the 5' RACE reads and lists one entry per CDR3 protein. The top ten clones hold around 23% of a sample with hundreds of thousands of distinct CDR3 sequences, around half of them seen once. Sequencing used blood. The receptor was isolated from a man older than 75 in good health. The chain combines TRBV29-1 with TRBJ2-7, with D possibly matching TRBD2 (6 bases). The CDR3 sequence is CSVRRGTGAYEQYF. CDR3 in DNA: TGCAGCGTTAGACGGGGGACGGGGGCCTACGAGCAGTACTTC.